Sequencing of this T cell receptor beta chain was carried out in a study of Ad26.COV2.S vaccination and SARS-CoV-2 variants. This clone came up a few times. Using immunoSEQ multiplex PCR, the repertoire was profiled, and TCRdb retains in-frame clones only, with some absent. The repertoire holds fewer than 900,000 clones, with roughly 90% as singletons. The treatment was: about 20 received Ad26.COV2.S at low or high dose, single or two shots; about 5 received placebo; per-sample allocation not given. All samples were drawn on day 63, counting from the first vaccine or placebo injection. The clonotype was recovered from a person between 18 and 59 years old who received the Ad26.COV2.S COVID-19 vaccine or a placebo. The sequencing used peripheral blood, collected in a trial of Ad26.COV2.S vaccine versus placebo.

CDR3 amino acids: CASSLQENNSPLHF. The CDR3 bases are TGTGCCAGCAGCCTCCAGGAAAATAATTCACCCCTCCACTTT. V usage is TRBV3-1 (or the pseudogene TRBV3-2) and J usage is TRBJ1-6; the D is unclear. Between the trimmed V and J ends, which lost 4 bases and 5 bases, there was a span of 9 bases. The CDR3 totals 14 residues. Germline V gives CDR1 LGHDT, CDR2 YNNKEL (reference sequence).